Below are 22 T cell receptor beta chains sequenced from a single sample in a study of blood T cell repertoires in COVID-19. This table comes from immunoSEQ multiplex PCR, and its TCRdb copy is limited to in-frame clones, with some not included. The sample includes hundreds of thousands of clones, 70% to 90% of them seen just once. Material: peripheral blood. Source of these receptors: a man aged 50-59 years with COVID-19, enrolled during active disease.

The J gene is TRBJ1-1, the V gene TRBV4-3; 9 nucleotides line up with TRBD1. This CDR3 region has 15 residues. The V and J ends lost 0 bases and 5 bases, in that order; junction bases with no gene match: 4. The germline CDR1 and CDR2 sequences are LGHNA and YSLEER. CDR3 nucleotides: TGCGCCAGCAGCCAAGATCTGACAGGGGGGACTGAAGCTTTCTTT. Translation: CASSQDLTGGTEAFF.

The rearrangement links TRBV3-1 (or the pseudogene TRBV3-2) to TRBJ2-1; a possible D gene is TRBD2 (5 bases). Germline assignment: CDR1 LGHDT and CDR2 YNNKEL (reference sequence). CDR3 length equals 13 residues. V shed 3 bases and J shed 10 bases, with 13 bases lying between them. The CDR3 DNA reads as TGTGCCAGCAGCCACGCTATGGACTCAGAGCAGTTCTTC. Translation gives CASSHAMDSEQFF.

The chain couples TRBV7-2 to TRBJ1-1, with D possibly TRBD1 on 6 matching bases. The CDR3 loop spans 14 amino acids. Germline CDR1 SGHTA, CDR2 FQGNSA. V lost 5 bases to trimming and J lost 5 bases, with 15 bases between them. In nucleotides, the CDR3 is TGTGCCAGCAGCGGAGACAGGTTGCGAACTGAAGCTTTCTTT. Its translation: CASSGDRLRTEAFF.

This clone was seen a handful of times. CDR3 sequence (DNA): TGTGCCAGCAGTTATGCGGAGACCCAGTACTTC. Its protein product is CASSYAETQYF. The chain employs TRBV6-2 or TRBV6-3 and TRBJ2-5; D not certain. This CDR3 has 11 residues. Trimming took 3 bases from V and 5 from J, leaving 4 bases between them. The germline V gene has CDR1 MNHEY and CDR2 SVGEGT.

The V call is TRBV13, the J call TRBJ2-3, with D perhaps matching TRBD2 (6 bases). The germline CDR1 and CDR2 sequences are PRHDT and FYEKMQ (reference sequence). The germline V and J ends were trimmed by 0 bases and 3 bases, with 10 bases remaining between them. The length of the CDR3 is 15 residues. CDR3 in amino acids: CASSLGTRVTDTQYF. CDR3 DNA: TGTGCCAGCAGCTTAGGGACTAGGGTGACAGATACGCAGTATTTT.

In this sample, this clone turned up a few times. This chain connects TRBV2 to TRBJ2-2; the match to TRBD1 covers 11 bases. The CDR3 totals 17 residues. Trimming at V came to 4 bases and at J to 7 bases, leaving 11 bases not matched to a gene. The germline CDR1 and CDR2 sequences are SNHLY and FYNNEI. The CDR3 loop is CASSAGTGGGRIGELFF. CDR3 DNA sequence: TGTGCCAGCAGTGCCGGGACAGGGGGAGGTCGAATCGGGGAGCTGTTTTTT.

This clone has just a few counts. The CDR3 loop is CASSFAGYEQYF. The DNA for the CDR3 is TGTGCCAGCAGTTTTGCGGGATACGAGCAGTACTTC. The chain carries TRBV6-2 or TRBV6-3 and TRBJ2-7; D is perhaps TRBD2 (6 bases). Germline V gene lookup returns CDR1 MNHEY and CDR2 SVGEGT. V lost 4 bases, J lost 4 bases, and 8 bases lay in between. The CDR3 is made up of 12 amino acids.

J is TRBJ1-2 and V is TRBV6-5; weak D call: TRBD1 (6 bases). The length of the CDR3 is 15 residues. V was pared by 0 bases and J by 8 bases, with 16 bases between. The germline V gene encodes CDR1 MNHEY and CDR2 SVGAGI. In nucleotides, the CDR3 is TGTGCCAGCAGTTACTCAATGGACAGTCGGAGGGGCTACACCTTC. Amino acids: CASSYSMDSRRGYTF.

V gene TRBV12-3 or TRBV12-4 combines with J gene TRBJ2-1; D gene unclear. The CDR3 totals 13 residues. V lost 2 bases and J lost 7, with 9 bases in between. Written as DNA, the CDR3 is TGTGCCAGCAGTTTACTTTCACAAAATGAGCAGTTCTTC. Translating it yields CASSLLSQNEQFF.

The chain uses TRBV5-8 and TRBJ2-5; D is perhaps TRBD1 (5 bases). There are 16 residues in the CDR3. CDR1 is SGHTS, CDR2 YDEGEE, per germline. V was pared by 2 bases and J by 1 base, with 15 bases between. The CDR3, as DNA: TGTGCCAGCAGCTTTTCCAGGGTGAAGGGCCAAGAGACCCAGTACTTC. Its translation is CASSFSRVKGQETQYF.

This clone was counted a single time. The CDR3 reads CASSLGREGEQYF. The CDR3 DNA reads TGTGCCAGCAGCTTAGGACGGGAGGGCGAGCAGTACTTC. The rearrangement joins TRBV7-3 to TRBJ2-7; 8 bases line up with TRBD2. The CDR3 is 13 amino acids. J gave up 6 bases and V 2 bases, and 3 bases lay outside the gene matches. In germline, CDR1 is SGHTA, CDR2 FQGTGA.

The V call is TRBV15, the J call TRBJ1-1; D uncertain. Germline lookup yields CDR1 LNHNV and CDR2 YYDKDF (reference sequence). The V end lost 2 bases, the J end lost 11 bases, and 12 bases lay between the germline ends. The CDR3 is 12 amino acids. Here the CDR3 DNA reads TGTGCCACCAGCAGACCGCCCCTACAGGCTTTCTTT. As protein: CATSRPPLQAFF. The full variable domain, its missing parts supplied by reference TRBV15 and TRBJ1-1, is DAMVIQNPRYQVTQFGKPVTLSCSQTLNHNVMYWYQQKSSQAPKLLFHYYDKDFNNEADTPDNFQSRRPNTSFCFLDIRSPGLGDTAMYLCATSRPPLQAFFGQGTRLTVV.

The chain employs TRBV15 and TRBJ1-2, with TRBD1 matching over 8 bases. Germline CDR1 LNHNV, CDR2 YYDKDF (reference sequence). CDR3 size: 16 residues. J lost 2 bases, V lost 5 bases, and 10 bases had no gene match. CDR3 amino acids: CATSPRPGQVNYGYTF. The CDR3 DNA sequence: TGTGCCACCAGCCCCCGACCGGGACAGGTGAACTATGGCTACACCTTC.

This chain links TRBV6-5 with TRBJ1-2, with D perhaps TRBD1 (5 bases). V lost 6 bases to trimming and J lost 5 bases, with 13 bases between them. In germline, CDR1 is MNHEY, CDR2 SVGAGI. The CDR3 length is 13 residues. In DNA form, the CDR3 reads TGTGCCAGCAGAACGGGGACTTTATATGGCTACACCTTC. Translating gives CASRTGTLYGYTF.

The chain recombines TRBV28 with TRBJ1-2, with D perhaps matching TRBD1 (5 bases). Germline CDR1 is MDHEN and CDR2 is SYDVKM. CDR3 size: 13 residues. Trimming removed 3 bases at V and 8 bases at J, with 13 bases between. This CDR3 reads CASSLQGTYGYTF. CDR3 sequence (DNA): TGTGCCAGCAGTTTGCAGGGAACTTACGGCTACACCTTC.

The chain employs TRBV3-1 (or the pseudogene TRBV3-2) and TRBJ2-7; 7 bases map to TRBD1. V trimming: 7 bases; J trimming: 0 bases; junction bases outside the gene matches: 3. Looked up from germline, CDR1 is LGHDT and CDR2 is YNNKEL (reference sequence). The CDR3 length is 13 residues. The CDR3 sequence: CASTRQGSYEQYF. In DNA form, the CDR3 reads TGTGCCAGCACCCGACAGGGCTCCTACGAGCAGTACTTC.

This chain uses TRBV28 with TRBJ2-7, with 10 bases lining up with TRBD2. The CDR3 runs to 15 residues. J gave up 1 base and V 2 bases, and 2 bases lay outside the gene matches. CDR1 MDHEN and CDR2 SYDVKM come from the germline V gene. The CDR3 loop is CASSLRAGGSYEQYF. The DNA for the CDR3 is TGTGCCAGCAGTTTAAGAGCGGGGGGGTCCTACGAGCAGTACTTC.

The chain recombines TRBV2 with TRBJ1-5; no reliable D call. V gave up 0 bases and J gave up 7 bases, with 16 bases separating them. CDR3 length: 16 amino acids. Germline CDR1 is SNHLY and CDR2 is FYNNEI. The DNA for the CDR3 is TGTGCCAGCAGTGAAGCGAGGAACCCCACTGGGCAGCCCCAGCATTTT. Protein product: CASSEARNPTGQPQHF.

The chain recombines TRBV11-2 with TRBJ1-2; D unresolved. Trimming pared 5 bases from V and 4 bases from J, leaving 17 bases between. Germline V lookup: CDR1 SGHAT, CDR2 FQNNGV. This CDR3 comprises 15 residues. The CDR3 reads CASSTKIKGGYGYTF. The CDR3 DNA reads as TGTGCCAGCAGCACCAAAATTAAGGGAGGCTATGGCTACACCTTC.

V gene TRBV12-3 or TRBV12-4 combines with J gene TRBJ2-7; D unresolved. V lost 4 bases to trimming and J lost 4 bases, with 5 bases between them. The length of the CDR3 is 11 residues. This chain's CDR3 is CASSSKYEQYF. CDR3 DNA: TGTGCCAGCAGTTCCAAATACGAGCAGTACTTC.

The V and J genes are TRBV5-4 and TRBJ1-6; D ambiguous. The V gene's germline CDR1 is SGHNT and CDR2 YYREEE (reference sequence). With 5 bases removed from V and 7 bases from J, the gap between germline ends came to 10 bases. The CDR3 sequence is 13 residues long. CDR3 nucleotide sequence: TGTGCCAGCAGTCTCGAGTACAATTCACCCCTCCACTTT. Protein sequence: CASSLEYNSPLHF.

This chain links TRBV5-1 with TRBJ2-1; 9 bases align to TRBD1. The CDR3 loop spans 15 amino acids. V was pared by 0 bases and J by 4 bases, with 2 bases of the junction left unmatched. Germline loops: CDR1 SGHRS, CDR2 YFSETQ. The CDR3 is CASSLGGQGYNEQFF. The CDR3 DNA sequence: TGCGCCAGCAGCTTGGGAGGACAGGGGTACAATGAGCAGTTCTTC. The entire variable domain, with the rest obtained from reference TRBV5-1 and TRBJ2-1, is as follows: KAGVTQTPRYLIKTRGQQVTLSCSPISGHRSVSWYQQTPGQGLQFLFEYFSETQRNKGNFPGRFSGRQFSNSRSEMNVSTLELGDSALYLCASSLGGQGYNEQFFGPGTRLTVL.